This T cell receptor (beta chain) emerged from a study of beta chain features in type 1 diabetes. Study overall: Comparable age, gender and cell yields were observed in patients relative to healthy donors.

This CDR3 comprises 14 residues. Per germline, CDR1 GTSNPN and CDR2 SVGIG (reference sequence). Trimming removed 0 bases from V and 4 bases from J; junction bases left unmatched: 3. Expressed TCRB transcripts were sequenced after all isolated RNA was converted to cDNA. TCRdb's table, derived via immunoSEQ multiplex PCR, lists solely in-frame clones and lacks some. The sample lists hundreds of thousands of clones, 68% occurring once. Every single donor gave one heparinised blood draw, and these averaged about 100 mL. The chain has TRBV30 and TRBJ2-3; 8 bases match TRBD2. The clonotype originates from a man younger than 40 in good health. The material sequenced was naive CD4+ T cells from blood. DNA of the CDR3: TGTGCCTGGAGTGTTGCGGGGGGCCCAGATACGCAGTATTTT. This codes for CAWSVAGGPDTQYF.